This TCR beta chain was recovered during a study of shared clonotypes between healthy human individuals (TCRdb year 2020). Study-level background: The cohort included three men and a couple of women between 18 and 49 years of age. For each donor, CD4 naive and CD4 memory were each run on three plates, CD8 naive on two plates, and CD8 memory on one plate. To estimate repertoire size and how much clonotype sharing occurs between individuals, the study deeply sequenced the blood TCR repertoires of about five healthy adults. To increase sequencing depth and limit assay-specific biases, TCR repertoire library preparation and sequencing were carried out by different laboratories using diverse techniques. Leukapheresis yielded between about 0.8 and 9.5 billion PBMCs per donor. What the work shows at the level of the full study, not this receptor alone: Larger estimated clonotype richness was generally found for naive subsets than for memory subsets. Because the study included only a small number of donors, the genetic and exposure-history diversity represented was limited. When a few donors were compared, the shared fraction of clonotypes was around 5% for naive CD4, about 4% for naive CD8, 2.3% for memory CD4, and 0.3% to 0.5% for memory CD8. Pairwise subsampling indicated that sequencing depth was expected to affect the degree of clonotype sharing among donors. Compared with non-shared clonotypes, the clonotypes found in all four sorted-subset donors had higher generation probabilities. Rarefaction of sorted-subset datasets indicated incomplete sequencing despite the large sequencing depth. Sampling was limited to blood, and TCR repertoires in tissue likely differ from TCR repertoires in blood.

Details on this clone: Its antigen remains unidentified. Per-base quality was not reported, and no clone a single base away is much larger than it.

CD8 naive samples were obtained by positive selection for CCR7 among CD45RO-negative cells, yielding a CD45RA+CCR7+ population from which TemRA cells were excluded. Healthy HIV-negative adults with no recently reported acute infections or vaccinations were included as donors. Every donor was a Caucasian adult residing in Nashville, Tennessee, USA. Blood was obtained by leukapheresis, after which PBMCs were separated by Ficoll-Histopaque density gradient centrifugation and cryopreserved in liquid nitrogen vapor phase. Analytical flow cytometry was used to check the purity and quantity of every magnetically sorted T cell population. Each sorted fraction had its genomic DNA isolated and then quantified by UV absorbance on a Nanodrop 2000c. Using the deep immunoSEQ assay, multiplex PCR amplified TCR CDR3 regions from genomic DNA. For each cell subset, the extracted genomic DNA was distributed evenly across all wells of several immunoSEQ 96-well plates, and each plate served as one replicate. For sorted subsets, about 210 ng of genomic DNA, equivalent to 30,000 or so T cell genomes, went into each replicate PCR. Purified libraries were quantified with a Qubit 3.0 fluorometer, sized on a Bioanalyzer 2100, and re-quantified with the KAPA Library Quantification kit. Each immunoSEQ 96-well plate was sequenced on its own single-read 150-cycle Illumina NextSeq 550 flow cell. The authors processed their data as follows. Because the immunoSEQ output included only junctional sequences and no quality scores, the filtering could not be the same as the filtering used for full-length reads. To assign V/J genes and CDR3, sequences were annotated against IMGT germline references using PyIR, a Python wrapper for IgBLAST v1.9. Any read was removed if the V/J assignment was weak (E-value above 1e-6), the CDR3 was missing, or the read contained stop codons, out-of-frame junctions, or ambiguous translated residues. V3J clonotypes were defined by identical inferred V gene, J gene, and CDR3 amino acid sequence. Percentage overlap between repertoires was calculated by dividing the number of shared unique clonotypes by the size of the smaller repertoire. Repertoire richness was assessed with RTK rarefaction, the Chao1 estimator, and Recon v2.1 estimates of unobserved clonotypes. Generation probabilities were computed with OLGA for all TCRbeta clonotypes obtained by the gDNA method from a few donors. TCRdb limited this immuneACCESS table to in-frame rearrangements with V and J called. A share of clones is missing; checked studies link under half to unresolved V genes, and the rest is unexplained. That table is the source of V, J and clone size, and D and trimming were worked out from the DNA. For this sample there are millions of clones; 93% appear just once. More than 1.5% of the sample goes to the ten largest clones.

CDR1 and CDR2, looked up from the germline V gene, are SGHVS and FQNEAQ. V lost 0 bases and J lost 7 bases, and the count of bases not matched to a germline gene is 4. The CDR3 has 15 amino acids, counting the end cysteine and phenylalanine. Only the CDR3 region is kept as DNA, spanning 45 bases read in frame from base 1. This TCR was sampled from a man aged 18 to 29 in good health. Some clones in this sample may be carry-over from other donors' samples. Source material: naive CD8+ T cells from PBMCs. The label giving this sample's cell subset or site can be read as: CD45RA+CCR7+. In this chain, TRBV7-8 is recombined with TRBJ2-1; TRBD1 matches 9 bases in the middle. The CDR3: CASSLAGQGGNEQFF. Read as DNA, the sequence is TGTGCCAGCAGCTTAGCGGGACAGGGTGGGAATGAGCAGTTCTTC.